A single sample gave rise to the 7 T cell receptor beta chains below, sequenced in a study of blood T cell repertoires in COVID-19. TCRdb keeps only in-frame clones here, not all; method: immunoSEQ multiplex PCR. The top ten hold 2% to 2.5% of the sample, which has about 170,000 clones, about four fifths seen once. Sample: peripheral blood. Receptors were obtained from a woman older than 75 with acute or convalescent COVID-19.

This clone has a single count. The gene calls are TRBV5-6 and TRBJ1-3, with D maybe TRBD1 (6 bases). Germline values: CDR1 SGHDT, CDR2 YYEEEE. The length of the CDR3 is 16 residues. V was pared by 5 bases and J by 3 bases, with 18 bases between. CDR3 loop: CASRYGQGSRGNTIYF. DNA for the CDR3: TGTGCCAGCAGATACGGTCAGGGGTCGCGTGGAAACACCATATATTTT.

The rearrangement joins TRBV28 to TRBJ1-4, with TRBD1 matching 10 bases. The CDR3 has 16 amino acids. CDR1 is MDHEN and CDR2 is SYDVKM in the germline V gene. Trimming cost V 5 bases and J 8 bases; bases outside gene matches: 11. CDR3: CASSPTGTGESEKLFF. Here the CDR3 DNA reads TGTGCCAGCAGTCCCACCGGGACAGGGGAGTCCGAAAAACTGTTTTTT.

This sequence joins TRBV7-2 and TRBJ2-7; TRBD1 might be the D (5 bases). Germline CDR1 and CDR2: SGHTA and FQGNSA. The CDR3 length is 17 residues. V dropped 2 bases and J dropped 2 bases, with 19 bases sitting between them. CDR3 sequence: CASSLHATGTGAYEQYF. The CDR3 coding sequence is TGTGCCAGCAGCTTACATGCCACGGGTACAGGCGCCTACGAGCAGTACTTC. Drawing the rest from reference TRBV7-2 and TRBJ2-7, the complete variable domain is GAGVSQSPSNKVTEKGKDVELRCDPISGHTALYWYRQSLGQGLEFLIYFQGNSAPDKSGLPSDRFSAERTGGSVSTLTIQRTQQEDSAVYLCASSLHATGTGAYEQYFGPGTRLTVT.

The chain uses TRBV7-2 and TRBJ2-7, with a tentative D call TRBD1 (6 bases). The CDR3 has 15 residues. The V end was cut by 5 bases, the J end by 4 bases, with 18 bases between. Germline V CDR1 and CDR2: SGHTA, FQGNSA. CDR3 in amino acids: CASSPRMTGMYEQYF. DNA for the CDR3: TGTGCCAGCAGCCCAAGAATGACAGGAATGTACGAGCAGTACTTC.

V gene TRBV21-1 combines with J gene TRBJ2-2; TRBD2, the table's D call, lacks a check against the DNA. TRBV21-1 is a known pseudogene. This CDR3 has 18 residues. In nucleotides, the CDR3 is TGTGCCAGCAGCAAATTGGGGGGACCAGGGACGAACACCGGGGAGCTGTTTTTT. As protein: CASSKLGGPGTNTGELFF.

The V call is TRBV18, the J call TRBJ2-7; 10 nucleotides align to TRBD2. CDR1 and CDR2 from the germline V gene are KGHSH and LQKENI. The CDR3 loop spans 14 amino acids. Trimming removed 3 bases from V and 4 bases from J; junction bases left unmatched: 3. CDR3 loop: CASSPASGRYEQYF. Written as DNA, the CDR3 is TGTGCCAGCTCACCGGCTAGCGGGAGATACGAGCAGTACTTC.

The CDR3 spells CAVEGFGDTQYF. CDR3 DNA: TGTGCTGTCGAGGGCTTCGGGGATACGCAGTATTTT. This chain links TRBV24-1 with TRBJ2-3; a weak D match, TRBD2 (5 bases). The CDR3 is made up of 12 amino acids. Germline CDR1 KGHDR, CDR2 SFDVKD.